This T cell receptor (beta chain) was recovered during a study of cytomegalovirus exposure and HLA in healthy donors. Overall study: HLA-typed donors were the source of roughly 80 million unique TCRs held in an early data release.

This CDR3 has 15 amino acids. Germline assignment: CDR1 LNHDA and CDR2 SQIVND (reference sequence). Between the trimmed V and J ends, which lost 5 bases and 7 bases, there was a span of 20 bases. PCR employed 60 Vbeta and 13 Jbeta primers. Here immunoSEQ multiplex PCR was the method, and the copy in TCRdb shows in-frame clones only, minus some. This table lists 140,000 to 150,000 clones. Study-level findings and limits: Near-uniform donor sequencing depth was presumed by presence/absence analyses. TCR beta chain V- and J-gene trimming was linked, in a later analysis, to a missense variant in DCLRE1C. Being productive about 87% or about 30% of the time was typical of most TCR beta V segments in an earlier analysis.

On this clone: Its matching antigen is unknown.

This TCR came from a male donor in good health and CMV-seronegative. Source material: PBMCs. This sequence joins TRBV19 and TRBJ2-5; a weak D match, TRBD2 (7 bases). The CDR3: CASSPTEGGWVTQYF. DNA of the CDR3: TGTGCCAGTAGTCCTACTGAGGGGGGGTGGGTGACCCAGTACTTC.